The rows below give T cell receptor beta chains drawn from one sample of a study of PD-L1 blockade in urothelial cancer. The table came from immunoSEQ multiplex PCR; TCRdb's copy has only in-frame clones and leaves some out. The sample shows approximately 100,000 clones, approximately 86% of them seen only once. This sample comprised PBMCs, obtained around atezolizumab (anti-PD-L1) treatment. All receptors come from a man aged 50 or older with urothelial cancer. The CDR3 runs from the conserved cysteine through the conserved F or W. D genes are given only for firm matches. Only part of the rows carry a size: once, few, many, or a class if the clone is expanded.

TRBJ2-2,TRBD2,TRBV4-2,-,CASSPDQGLAANTGELFF,TGTGCCAGCAGCCCCGATCAGGGACTAGCGGCGAACACCGGGGAGCTGTTTTTT
TRBJ2-5,-,TRBV14,-,CASSQDGERDKRLQETQYF,TGTGCCAGCAGCCAAGATGGAGAACGGGACAAAAGGTTACAAGAGACCCAGTACTTC
TRBJ2-5,TRBD2,TRBV30,-,CAARWTSGSETQYF,TGTGCCGCACGTTGGACTAGCGGGAGCGAGACCCAGTACTTC
TRBJ1-6,-,TRBV2,-,CASKTELNSPLHF,TGTGCCAGCAAAACTGAACTAAATTCACCCCTCCACTTT
TRBJ1-1,-,TRBV19,-,CASKSGDWTEAFF,TGTGCCAGTAAATCGGGGGATTGGACTGAAGCTTTCTTT
TRBJ2-1,TRBD2,TRBV6-6,-,CASSSGTSGRYEQFF,TGTGCCAGCAGTTCCGGGACTAGCGGGAGATATGAGCAGTTCTTC
TRBJ2-5,-,TRBV5-4,-,CASSTQTSGQFAQYF,TGTGCCAGCAGCACCCAGACTAGTGGCCAATTTGCCCAGTACTTC
TRBJ2-2,TRBD2,TRBV6-5,-,CASTVREGTGELFF,TGTGCCAGCACCGTCCGGGAGGGGACCGGGGAGCTGTTTTTT
TRBJ2-7,TRBD1,TRBV28,-,CASSSPGTGSSYEQYF,TGTGCCAGCAGTTCGCCCGGGACAGGGAGCTCCTACGAGCAGTACTTC
TRBJ2-5,TRBD2,TRBV20-1,-,CSARTSVTQYF,TGCAGTGCTAGGACTAGCGTGACCCAGTACTTC
TRBJ2-5,-,TRBV28,-,CASNDRGQETQYF,TGTGCCAGCAATGACCGGGGCCAAGAGACCCAGTACTTC
TRBJ2-5,TRBD1,TRBV5-6,once,CASGQGRGSETQYF,TGTGCCAGCGGACAGGGGAGAGGGTCAGAGACCCAGTACTTC
TRBJ2-7,-,TRBV9,-,CASSVGGTPYEQYF,TGTGCCAGCAGCGTAGGCGGTACTCCCTACGAGCAGTACTTC
TRBJ1-2,TRBD1,TRBV27,-,CASRGQGAYGYTF,TGTGCCAGCCGGGGACAGGGGGCTTATGGCTACACCTTC
TRBJ1-4,TRBD1,TRBV5-5,once,CASSLFGQGEKLFF,TGTGCCAGCAGCTTATTCGGACAGGGTGAAAAACTGTTTTTT
TRBJ1-1,-,TRBV6-6,-,CASSQGSTMRSTEAFF,TGTGCCAGCAGCCAGGGATCCACTATGAGAAGCACTGAAGCTTTCTTT
TRBJ2-1,TRBD2,TRBV7-9,-,CASSPREGSSYNEQFF,TGTGCCAGCAGCCCCCGGGAGGGGAGCTCCTACAATGAGCAGTTCTTC
TRBJ1-1,-,TRBV19,once,CASRSPNGNTEAFF,TGTGCCAGTAGATCCCCGAACGGGAACACTGAAGCTTTCTTT
TRBJ1-1,-,TRBV7-2,-,CASSRHGGETNTEAFF,TGTGCCAGCAGCCGGCATGGGGGGGAAACGAACACTGAAGCTTTCTTT
TRBJ2-5,TRBD1,TRBV5-1,-,CASSYQQGAQETQYF,TGCGCCAGCAGCTATCAACAGGGGGCCCAAGAGACCCAGTACTTC
TRBJ1-5,TRBD1,TRBV4-1,-,CASSQDGTGRLGNQPQHF,TGCGCCAGCAGCCAAGATGGGACAGGGAGACTGGGCAATCAGCCCCAGCATTTT
TRBJ2-1,TRBD1,TRBV28,-,CASSLGTGSYNEQFF,TGTGCCAGCAGTTTGGGGACAGGCTCCTACAATGAGCAGTTCTTC
TRBJ1-1,TRBD1,TRBV19,-,CASRHPGTGTEAFF,TGTGCCAGTAGACACCCCGGGACAGGGACTGAAGCTTTCTTT
TRBJ2-7,-,TRBV6-1,-,CASSVTGLETYEQYF,TGTGCCAGCAGCGTAACAGGGTTAGAGACGTACGAGCAGTACTTC
TRBJ1-1,-,TRBV27,-,CASSLVSRLDLETEAFF,TGTGCCAGCAGTTTAGTGTCCAGGTTGGATCTGGAAACTGAAGCTTTCTTT
TRBJ2-3,TRBD2,TRBV9,-,CASSVAGGQTDTQYF,TGTGCCAGCAGCGTGGCGGGGGGCCAAACAGATACGCAGTATTTT
TRBJ2-1,-,TRBV7-8,-,CASTLAIGGDEQFF,TGTGCCAGCACCCTAGCAATTGGGGGCGATGAGCAGTTCTTC
TRBJ1-1,TRBD1,TRBV20-1,few,CSARGTGRAFF,TGCAGTGCTAGAGGGACAGGCCGGGCTTTCTTT
TRBJ2-2,TRBD1,TRBV7-9,-,CASSFRDRGATGELFF,TGTGCCAGCAGCTTTCGAGACAGGGGAGCAACCGGGGAGCTGTTTTTT
TRBJ2-5,TRBD2,TRBV5-4,-,CASSLGLAQETQYF,TGTGCCAGCAGCTTAGGACTAGCCCAAGAGACCCAGTACTTC
TRBJ2-1,TRBD2,TRBV19,-,CASSGTSGRYYNEQFF,TGTGCCAGTAGCGGGACTAGCGGGAGGTACTACAATGAGCAGTTCTTC
TRBJ1-2,TRBD1,TRBV28,-,CASSFTGGYGYTF,TGTGCCAGCAGTTTTACAGGGGGATATGGCTACACCTTC
TRBJ2-7,TRBD2,TRBV27,-,CASSFSRTSGVPYF,TGTGCCAGCAGTTTCTCCAGGACTAGCGGGGTCCCGTACTTC
TRBJ2-1,TRBD1,TRBV28,-,CASISYRGLNEQFF,TGTGCCAGCATCTCGTACAGGGGGCTGAATGAGCAGTTCTTC
TRBJ1-1,-,TRBV30,-,CAWRRYPMNTEAFF,TGTGCCTGGAGGCGCTACCCAATGAACACTGAAGCTTTCTTT
TRBJ2-2,-,TRBV18,-,CASCLGQNTGELFF,TGTGCCAGCTGCCTGGGACAGAACACCGGGGAGCTGTTTTTT
TRBJ1-1,-,TRBV5-1,-,CASSLEGGGTEAFF,TGCGCCAGCAGCTTGGAGGGAGGAGGCACTGAAGCTTTCTTT
TRBJ2-1,TRBD2,TRBV6-5,-,CASSYGAGGGNEQFF,TGTGCCAGCAGTTACGGTGCGGGAGGGGGGAATGAGCAGTTCTTC
TRBJ2-5,TRBD2,TRBV19,-,CASSPFGGRKETQYF,TGTGCCAGTAGTCCCTTTGGCGGGAGGAAAGAGACCCAGTACTTC
TRBJ1-2,-,TRBV21-1,once,CASSKTGTGEGYTF,TGTGCCAGCAGCAAAACCGGGACAGGAGAGGGCTACACCTTC
TRBJ1-5,-,TRBV19,few,CATTGQINQPQHF,TGTGCCACCACCGGACAGATCAATCAGCCCCAGCATTTT
TRBJ2-3,-,TRBV10-3,-,CAISESTRSASTDTQYF,TGTGCCATCAGTGAGTCGACTCGAAGCGCGAGCACAGATACGCAGTATTTT
TRBJ2-1,TRBD1,TRBV7-2,-,CASSLGWGQRNEQFF,TGTGCCAGCAGCTTAGGTTGGGGACAGCGAAATGAGCAGTTCTTC
TRBJ2-5,-,TRBV7-9,-,CASSLAAGVWVTQYF,TGTGCCAGCAGCTTAGCGGCCGGGGTATGGGTGACCCAGTACTTC
TRBJ2-1,TRBD2,TRBV7-8,-,CASSLVPGGPGNEQFF,TGTGCCAGCAGCTTAGTACCGGGAGGGCCAGGGAATGAGCAGTTCTTC